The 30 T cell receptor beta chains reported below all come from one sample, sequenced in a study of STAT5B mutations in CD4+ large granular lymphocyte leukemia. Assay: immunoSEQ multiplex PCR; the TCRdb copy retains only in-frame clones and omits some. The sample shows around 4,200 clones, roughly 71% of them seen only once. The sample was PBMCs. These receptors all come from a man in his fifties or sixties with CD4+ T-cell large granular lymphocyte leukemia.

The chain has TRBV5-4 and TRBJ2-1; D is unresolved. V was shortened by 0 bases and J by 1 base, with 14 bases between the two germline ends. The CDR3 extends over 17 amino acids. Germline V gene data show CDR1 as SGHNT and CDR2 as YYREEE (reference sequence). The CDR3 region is CASSLAEPDPSYNEQFF. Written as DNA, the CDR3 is TGTGCCAGCAGCTTGGCAGAACCTGACCCTTCCTACAATGAGCAGTTCTTC.

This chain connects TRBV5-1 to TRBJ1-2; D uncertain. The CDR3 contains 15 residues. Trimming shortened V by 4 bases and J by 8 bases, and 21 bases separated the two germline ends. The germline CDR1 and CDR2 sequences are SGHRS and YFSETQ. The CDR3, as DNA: TGCGCCAGCAGCGGTAACCCAGGTCCACTAGACGGCTACACCTTC. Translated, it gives CASSGNPGPLDGYTF.

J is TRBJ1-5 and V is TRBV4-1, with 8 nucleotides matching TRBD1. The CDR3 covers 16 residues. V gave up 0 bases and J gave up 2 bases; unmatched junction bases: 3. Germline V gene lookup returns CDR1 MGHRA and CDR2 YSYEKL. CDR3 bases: TGCGCCAGCAGCCAAGAACCACAGGGGGGCAATCAGCCCCAGCATTTT. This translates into CASSQEPQGGNQPQHF.

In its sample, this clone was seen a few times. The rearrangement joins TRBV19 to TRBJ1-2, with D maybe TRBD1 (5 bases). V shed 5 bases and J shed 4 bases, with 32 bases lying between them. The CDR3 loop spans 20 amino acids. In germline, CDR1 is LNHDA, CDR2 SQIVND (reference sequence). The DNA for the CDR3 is TGTGCCAGTAGTGACTTAGAGGGCTCCCCGATGAATTGGGGGGGCTATGGCTACACCTTC. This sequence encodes CASSDLEGSPMNWGGYGYTF. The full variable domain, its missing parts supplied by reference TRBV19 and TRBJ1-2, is DGGITQSPKYLFRKEGQNVTLSCEQNLNHDAMYWYRQDPGQGLRLIYYSQIVNDFQKGDIAEGYSVSREKKESFPLTVTSAQKNPTAFYLCASSDLEGSPMNWGGYGYTFGSGTRLTVV.

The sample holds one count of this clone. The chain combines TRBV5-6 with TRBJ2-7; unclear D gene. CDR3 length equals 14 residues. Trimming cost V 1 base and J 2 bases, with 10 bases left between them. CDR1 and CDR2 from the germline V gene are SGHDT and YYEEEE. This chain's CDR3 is CASSLQPYPYEQYF. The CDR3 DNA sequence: TGTGCCAGCAGCTTGCAACCATATCCCTACGAGCAGTACTTC.

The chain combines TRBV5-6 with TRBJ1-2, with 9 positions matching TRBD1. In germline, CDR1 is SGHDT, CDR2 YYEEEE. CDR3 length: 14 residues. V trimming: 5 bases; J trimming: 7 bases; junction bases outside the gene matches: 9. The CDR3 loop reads CASSWGTGPSGYTF. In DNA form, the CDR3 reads TGTGCCAGCAGTTGGGGGACAGGGCCCTCTGGCTACACCTTC.

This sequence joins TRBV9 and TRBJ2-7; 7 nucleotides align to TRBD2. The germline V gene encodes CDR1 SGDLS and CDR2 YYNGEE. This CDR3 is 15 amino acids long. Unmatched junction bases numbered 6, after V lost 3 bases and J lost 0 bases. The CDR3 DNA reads TGTGCCAGCAGCGCGGGAGGATCCAGCTCCTACGAGCAGTACTTC. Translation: CASSAGGSSSYEQYF.

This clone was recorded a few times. CDR3 coding DNA: TGTGCCAGCAGCGCAGGGACCGGGGAGCTGTTTTTT. This codes for CASSAGTGELFF. This chain joins TRBV7-2 and TRBJ2-2; a possible D gene is TRBD1 (5 bases). Germline V gene data show CDR1 as SGHTA and CDR2 as FQGNSA. Trimming removed 5 bases at V and 5 bases at J, with 6 bases between. The CDR3 loop spans 12 amino acids.

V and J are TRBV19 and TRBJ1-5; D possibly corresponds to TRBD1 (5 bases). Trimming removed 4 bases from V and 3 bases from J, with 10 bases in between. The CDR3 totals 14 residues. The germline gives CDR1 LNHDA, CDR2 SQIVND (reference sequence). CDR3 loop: CASSSRADNQPQHF. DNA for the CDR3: TGTGCCAGTAGTAGCAGGGCTGACAATCAGCCCCAGCATTTT.

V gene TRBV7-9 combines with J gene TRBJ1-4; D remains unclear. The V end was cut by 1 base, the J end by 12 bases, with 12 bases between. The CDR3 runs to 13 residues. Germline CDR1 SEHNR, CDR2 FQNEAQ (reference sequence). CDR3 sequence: CASSLGVADELFF. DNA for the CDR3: TGTGCCAGCAGCTTAGGGGTGGCAGACGAACTGTTTTTT.

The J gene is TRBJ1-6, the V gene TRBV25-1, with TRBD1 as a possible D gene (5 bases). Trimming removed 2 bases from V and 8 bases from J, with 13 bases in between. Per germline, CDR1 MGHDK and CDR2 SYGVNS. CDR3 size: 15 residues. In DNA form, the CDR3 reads TGTGCCAGCAGTGAAGGGACCCGGCGGGATTCACCCCTCCACTTT. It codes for CASSEGTRRDSPLHF.

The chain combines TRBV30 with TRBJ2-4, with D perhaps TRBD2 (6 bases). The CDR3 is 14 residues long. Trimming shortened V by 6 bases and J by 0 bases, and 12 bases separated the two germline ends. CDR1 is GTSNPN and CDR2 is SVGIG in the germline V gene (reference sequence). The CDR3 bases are TGTGCCTGCAGCGGGCCAATAGCCAAAAACATTCAGTACTTC. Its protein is CACSGPIAKNIQYF.

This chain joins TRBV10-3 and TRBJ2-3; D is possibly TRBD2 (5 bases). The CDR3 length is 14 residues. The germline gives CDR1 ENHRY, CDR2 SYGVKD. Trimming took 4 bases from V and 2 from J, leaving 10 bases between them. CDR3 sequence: CAISARVSTDTQYF. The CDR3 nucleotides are TGTGCCATCAGTGCGAGGGTATCCACAGATACGCAGTATTTT.

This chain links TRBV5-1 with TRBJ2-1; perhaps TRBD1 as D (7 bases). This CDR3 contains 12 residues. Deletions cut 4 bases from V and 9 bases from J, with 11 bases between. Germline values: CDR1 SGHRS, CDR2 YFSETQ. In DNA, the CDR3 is TGCGCCAGCAGCCCAGGGGGGTCTGAGCAGTTCTTC. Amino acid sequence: CASSPGGSEQFF.

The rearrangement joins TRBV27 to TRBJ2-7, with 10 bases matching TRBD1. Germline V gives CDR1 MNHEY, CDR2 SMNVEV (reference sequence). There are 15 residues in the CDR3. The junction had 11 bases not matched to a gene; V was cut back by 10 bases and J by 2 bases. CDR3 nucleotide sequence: TGTGCCACCTCTCCTAGGACAGGGGGGGCCTACGAGCAGTACTTC. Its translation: CATSPRTGGAYEQYF.

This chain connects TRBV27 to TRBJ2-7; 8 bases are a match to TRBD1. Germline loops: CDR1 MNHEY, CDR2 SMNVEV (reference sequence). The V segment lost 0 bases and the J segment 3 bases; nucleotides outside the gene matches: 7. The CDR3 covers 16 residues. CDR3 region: CASSLSKRTGNYEQYF. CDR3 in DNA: TGTGCCAGCAGTTTATCTAAACGGACAGGGAACTACGAGCAGTACTTC.

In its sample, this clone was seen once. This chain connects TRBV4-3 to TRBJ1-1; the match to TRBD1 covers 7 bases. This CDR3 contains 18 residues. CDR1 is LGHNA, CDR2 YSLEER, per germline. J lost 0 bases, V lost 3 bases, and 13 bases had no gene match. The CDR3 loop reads CASSHQPLDRTMNTEAFF. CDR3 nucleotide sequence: TGCGCCAGCAGCCACCAACCCTTGGACAGGACCATGAACACTGAAGCTTTCTTT.

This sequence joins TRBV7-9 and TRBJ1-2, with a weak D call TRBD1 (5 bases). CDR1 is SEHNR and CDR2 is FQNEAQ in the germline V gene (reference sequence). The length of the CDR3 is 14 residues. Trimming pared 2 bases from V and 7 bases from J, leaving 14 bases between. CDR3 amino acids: CASSLSGAGSGYTF. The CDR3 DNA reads TGTGCCAGCAGCTTAAGTGGGGCAGGCTCTGGCTACACCTTC.

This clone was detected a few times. CDR3 region: CASTGSNYGYTF. CDR3 sequence (DNA): TGTGCCAGCACTGGGAGCAACTATGGCTACACCTTC. The V gene is TRBV6-5, the J gene TRBJ1-2; D gene uncertain. The V end lost 7 bases, the J end lost 2 bases, and 8 bases lay between the germline ends. CDR3 size: 12 residues. Germline CDR1 is MNHEY and CDR2 is SVGAGI.

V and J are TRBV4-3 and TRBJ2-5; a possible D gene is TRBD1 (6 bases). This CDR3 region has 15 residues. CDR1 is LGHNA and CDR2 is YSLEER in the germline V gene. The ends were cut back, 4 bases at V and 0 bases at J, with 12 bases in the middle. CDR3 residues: CASSRDGTNQETQYF. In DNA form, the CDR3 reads TGCGCCAGCAGCCGCGACGGGACAAACCAAGAGACCCAGTACTTC.

The DNA of the CDR3 is TGTGCCAGCACCGGACTAGCGGGGGTTGCAGATACGCAGTATTTT. Encoded protein: CASTGLAGVADTQYF. This sequence joins TRBV2 and TRBJ2-3, with 13 bases fitting TRBD2. Trimming at V came to 7 bases and at J to 4 bases, leaving 5 bases not matched to a gene. CDR1 SNHLY and CDR2 FYNNEI come from the germline V gene. The CDR3 extends over 15 amino acids. Complete variable domain (other parts from reference TRBV2 and TRBJ2-3): EPEVTQTPSHQVTQMGQEVILRCVPISNHLYFYWYRQILGQKVEFLVSFYNNEISEKSEIFDDQFSVERPDGSNFTLKIRSTKLEDSAMYFCASTGLAGVADTQYFGPGTRLTVL.

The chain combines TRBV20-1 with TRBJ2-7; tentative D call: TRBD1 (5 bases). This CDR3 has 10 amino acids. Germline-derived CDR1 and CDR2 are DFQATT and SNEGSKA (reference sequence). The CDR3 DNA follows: TGCAGCGCAGGGATCTACGAGCAGTACTTC. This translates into CSAGIYEQYF.

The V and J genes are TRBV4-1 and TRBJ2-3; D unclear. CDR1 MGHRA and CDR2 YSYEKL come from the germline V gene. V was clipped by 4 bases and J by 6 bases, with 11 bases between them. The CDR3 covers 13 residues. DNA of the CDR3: TGCGCCAGCAGCCTCCGCCTGCGGGATACGCAGTATTTT. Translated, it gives CASSLRLRDTQYF.

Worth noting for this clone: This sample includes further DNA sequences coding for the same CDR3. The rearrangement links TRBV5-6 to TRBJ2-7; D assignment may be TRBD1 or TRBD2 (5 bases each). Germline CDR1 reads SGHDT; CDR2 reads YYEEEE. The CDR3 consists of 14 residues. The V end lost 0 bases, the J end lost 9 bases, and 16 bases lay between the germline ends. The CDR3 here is CASSLEGPFNGQYF. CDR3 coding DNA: TGTGCCAGCAGCTTGGAGGGACCATTTAACGGGCAGTACTTC.

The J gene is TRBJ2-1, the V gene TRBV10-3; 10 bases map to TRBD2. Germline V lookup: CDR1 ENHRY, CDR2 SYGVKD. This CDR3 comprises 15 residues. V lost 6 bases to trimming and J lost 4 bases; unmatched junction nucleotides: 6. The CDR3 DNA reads TGTGCCATCAGAGAGCGGGGGGGCTTATACAATGAGCAGTTCTTC. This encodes CAIRERGGLYNEQFF.

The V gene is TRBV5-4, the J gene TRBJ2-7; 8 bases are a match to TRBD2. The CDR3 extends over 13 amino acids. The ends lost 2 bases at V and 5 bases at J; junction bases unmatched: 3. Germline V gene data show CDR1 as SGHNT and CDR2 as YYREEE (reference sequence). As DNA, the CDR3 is TGTGCCAGCAGCTTTGTCGGGGGGGACGAGCAGTACTTC. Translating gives CASSFVGGDEQYF. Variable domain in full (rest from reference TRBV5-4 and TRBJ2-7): ETGVTQSPTHLIKTRGQQVTLRCSSQSGHNTVSWYQQALGQGPQFIFQYYREEENGRGNFPPRFSGLQFPNYSSELNVNALELDDSALYLCASSFVGGDEQYFGPGTRLTVT.

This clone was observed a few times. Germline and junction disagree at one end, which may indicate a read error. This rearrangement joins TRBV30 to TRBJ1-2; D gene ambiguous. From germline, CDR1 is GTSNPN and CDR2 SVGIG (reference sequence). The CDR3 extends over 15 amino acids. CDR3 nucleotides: TGTGCCTCGAGTAGAGAGGGAACCACGATGGATGGCTACACCTTC. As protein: CASSREGTTMDGYTF.

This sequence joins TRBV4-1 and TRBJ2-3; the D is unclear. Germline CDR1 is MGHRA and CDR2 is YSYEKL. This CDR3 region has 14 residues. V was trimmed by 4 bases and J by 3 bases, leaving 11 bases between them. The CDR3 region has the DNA TGCGCCAGCAGCCTTCGGCCCGTTACAGATACGCAGTATTTT. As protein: CASSLRPVTDTQYF.

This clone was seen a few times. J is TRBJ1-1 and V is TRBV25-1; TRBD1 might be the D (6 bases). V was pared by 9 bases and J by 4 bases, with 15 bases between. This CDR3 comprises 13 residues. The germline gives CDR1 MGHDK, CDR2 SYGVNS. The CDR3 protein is CASIQGSGTEAFF. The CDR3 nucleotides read TGTGCCAGTATACAGGGTAGTGGCACTGAAGCTTTCTTT. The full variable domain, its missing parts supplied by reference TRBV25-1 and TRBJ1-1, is EADIYQTPRYLVIGTGKKITLECSQTMGHDKMYWYQQDPGMELHLIHYSYGVNSTEKGDLSSESTVSRIRTEHFPLTLESARPSHTSQYLCASIQGSGTEAFFGQGTRLTVV.

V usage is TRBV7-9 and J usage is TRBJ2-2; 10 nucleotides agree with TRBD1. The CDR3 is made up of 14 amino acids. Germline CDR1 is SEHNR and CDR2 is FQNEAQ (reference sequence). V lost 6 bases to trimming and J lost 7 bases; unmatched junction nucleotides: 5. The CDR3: CASRRQGASGELFF. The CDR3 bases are TGTGCCAGCAGAAGACAGGGGGCGAGCGGGGAGCTGTTTTTT. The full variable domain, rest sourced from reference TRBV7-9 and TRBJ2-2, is DTGVSQNPRHKITKRGQNVTFRCDPISEHNRLYWYRQTLGQGPEFLTYFQNEAQLEKSRLLSDRFSAERPKGSFSTLEIQRTEQGDSAMYLCASRRQGASGELFFGEGSRLTVL.